This T cell receptor beta chain was captured in a study of cytomegalovirus exposure and HLA in healthy donors. The V and J ends lost 5 bases and 5 bases respectively, with 15 bases between them. Germline CDR1 and CDR2: SEHNR and FQNEAQ (reference sequence). The CDR3 is made up of 14 amino acids. TCRdb's copy holds only in-frame clones and misses some; the assay was immunoSEQ multiplex PCR. The repertoire has some 170,000 clones, 85% to 90% of them found once; the top ten carry 1.4%. This chain connects TRBV7-9 to TRBJ1-2; TRBD1 might be the D (5 bases). This sequence was found in a woman between 25 and 40 years old in good health and CMV-seronegative. The material sequenced was PBMCs. CDR3 residues: CASSPPGNAYGYTF. In DNA, the CDR3 is TGTGCCAGCAGCCCCCCAGGGAACGCTTATGGCTACACCTTC. The full variable domain, with the rest looked up from reference TRBV7-9 and TRBJ1-2, is DTGVSQNPRHKITKRGQNVTFRCDPISEHNRLYWYRQTLGQGPEFLTYFQNEAQLEKSRLLSDRFSAERPKGSFSTLEIQRTEQGDSAMYLCASSPPGNAYGYTFGSGTRLTVV.